This T cell receptor (beta chain) is drawn from a study of Graves' ophthalmopathy and Graves' hyperthyroidism (dated by TCRdb to between 2017 and 2018). As for the study more broadly: Hyperthyroidism was considered stable if no progression to ophthalmopathy occurred within 18 months of follow-up. In total, around 130 blood samples were TCR-sequenced: under 45 ophthalmopathy, roughly 77 hyperthyroidism and about 17 hyperthyroidism-to-ophthalmopathy patients. T-cell repertoires of thyroid tissue and blood were compared in about 6 hyperthyroidism patients. An independent validation cohort was composed of about 20 hyperthyroidism patients and 17 patients who later progressed from hyperthyroidism to ophthalmopathy. Following sampling, methimazole starting at 30 mg daily was administered to hyperthyroidism patients, and high-dose intravenous methylprednisolone was administered to ophthalmopathy patients. TCR beta repertoire signatures were used to distinguish Graves' ophthalmopathy from Graves' hyperthyroidism and to predict progression to ophthalmopathy. A discovery set of 95 to 100 patients (approximately 45 ophthalmopathy, about 55 stable hyperthyroidism) was enrolled to explore V-J signatures distinguishing ophthalmopathy from hyperthyroidism.

V and J lose 9 bases and 0 bases, and a span of 27 bases separates them. CDR1 and CDR2 are read off the germline V gene (reference sequence) as WNHNN and SYGVQD. The CDR3 contains 19 residues, cysteine and phenylalanine counted. Left in the record is the CDR3 DNA by itself, 57 bases read in frame from the first base. About this clonotype: Its antigen is unknown. A clone one base away is much larger, so this may be a read error.

The hyperthyroidism patients were 18 to 65 years old and newly diagnosed, with a disease duration of less than 2 months. Anyone with other autoimmune diseases, uncontrolled infections, pregnancy or lactation was excluded from the study. Diagnosis was based on clinical symptoms, serum thyroxine, TRAb, thyroid ultrasound and orbital computed tomography. Trizol reagent was used to extract the total RNA, and its quality was then checked on an Agilent 2100 Bioanalyzer. General findings and caveats noted by the study authors: In validation, the model predicted ophthalmopathy progression with nearly 71% sensitivity and around 72% specificity; eleven to twelve predicted patients were CT-confirmed with GO in a median of around 6 months. Sample size was not predetermined statistically, and investigators were not blinded to group allocation. In cross-validation, the 13-signature model distinguished ophthalmopathy from stable hyperthyroidism with around 90% sensitivity and approximately 81% specificity, while in the test set the corresponding values were about 80% and 75%. Among expanded thyroid clonotypes with frequency above 0.001, most also showed up in blood, which suggests that blood repertoires may reflect the thyroid immune response.

For repertoire sequencing, the TCR beta CDR3 regions were amplified from RNA transcripts. The first round of RT-PCR was done with HTBI primers and the Qiagen OneStep RT-PCR kit, and was followed by a second round of multiplex PCR, then size selection and purification. The libraries underwent paired-end sequencing with 100 bp reads on an Illumina HiSeq2000. In the authors' own workflow: SOAPnuke was used to process the reads, throwing out any read that had adapters, had uncalled bases, had a mean Phred below 15, or lacked an exact constant-primer or identifier match. High-quality paired reads were merged with COPE v1.2.5. Unique nucleotide sequences were defined as clonotypes and aligned to IMGT TRB V, D and J references using MiTCR v1.1. Only V-J combinations with frequency above 0.0001 were analysed, covering approximately 99% of repertoires. A TCR clonal expansion and chaos score per V-J combination was defined as the ratio of F50 clonal expansion to chaos observed in the TCRdist matrix. Welch's t-statistics and random forest were used to narrow the features down to approximately 13 V-J combinations, which were then fed into a naive Bayes classifier. The similarity between thyroid and blood repertoires was quantified using the Morisita-Horn index. The public reads were reanalyzed by TCRdb: fastp trimming at Q25, MiXCR alignment, in-frame beta chains only. A single entry per CDR3 protein holds the most common genes and DNA from its merged rows. The V and J calls, along with clone size, are taken from TCRdb and not from the paper's own processing. For this sample the table gives around 520,000 distinct CDR3 sequences, of which under 45% were detected only once. About 4.1% of the sample rests with the top ten.

The source of this sequence is an adult man with Graves' hyperthyroidism. The chain employs TRBV10-1 and TRBJ1-5, with no D gene named confidently. The sequencing input was peripheral blood or thyroid tissue (not recorded which). The CDR3: CARSRAHEVKAYSNQPQHF. The DNA reads TGCGCCAGATCCCGGGCGCACGAAGTAAAGGCTTATAGCAATCAGCCCCAGCATTTT.